The T cell receptor beta chain described here comes from a study of blood T cell repertoires in COVID-19 (dated by TCRdb to about 2020). Regarding the research as a whole: Samples covering the acute and convalescent phases of COVID-19 were provided by collaborators in the United States, Italy and Spain. Where available, HLA class I and class II types were obtained from metadata supplied by the sample provider rather than from assay-based typing. Samples were obtained from the ongoing ImmuneRACE study (first 160 participants) and from some 1,200 subjects provided by 6 global collaborators. The repertoires were released in a freely available public database meant as a resource for research on the immune response to SARS-CoV-2. The material from the prospective study consisted of cDNA or gDNA derived from T cells, B-cell-depleted T cells, or PBMCs. Subjects who had been exposed to COVID-19, were actively infected with it, or had recovered from it provided the deeply sampled blood TCRbeta repertoires that made up the dataset. A de-identified subject ID, COVID-19 status, age in years and sex were almost always included in the sample metadata.

Its CDR3 holds 13 amino acids, cysteine through phenylalanine. The read is trimmed to its CDR3 DNA, 39 bases read in frame from base 1. CDR1 is given as KGHSH and CDR2 as LQKENI, both from the germline V gene. Trimming removed 2 bases from V and 6 bases from J, leaving 10 bases between the germline ends. Comments on this clone: Which antigen it targets is not known. Nothing much larger sits one base from this clone, and base qualities are not available. Other DNA sequences in this specimen translate into the identical CDR3.

Collaborating institutions collected whole blood in K2EDTA tubes following their own protocols. For TCRbeta analysis, collaborator samples were shipped as frozen whole blood, as isolated PBMCs, or as DNA extracted from either sample type. The paper's findings and limits, for the study overall: The amount of clinical and demographic metadata varied by source and participant and was provided uncurated.

TCRbeta CDR3 regions were amplified from genomic DNA using the immunoSEQ Assay, a bias-controlled multiplex PCR. In the authors' own workflow: The number of nucleated cells in each sample was estimated by amplification of reference gene primers within the assay. Sequence reads were collapsed and filtered to measure the absolute abundance of every unique TCRbeta CDR3 rearrangement. For each sample, productive Simpson clonality was calculated as the square root of Simpson's diversity index over productive rearrangements. As stored in TCRdb, this immuneACCESS dataset retains in-frame rearrangements with V and J assigned. A fraction of the clones does not appear; measured against another copy, unresolved V genes explain less than half of the discrepancy, and the remainder lacks a known reason. The DNA was the basis for D and trimming; V, J and clone size are from that table. This sample comprises about 88,000 clones, 88% of them detected only once. Clones ranked in the top ten supply around 10% of the sample.

Recombination linked TRBV18 to TRBJ1-2; TRBD1 is possibly the D segment (5 matching bases). The origin of this receptor is a man older than 75 with acute or convalescent COVID-19. Input material: peripheral blood. The DNA is as follows: TGTGCCAGCTCACCAGGCAGGGTAGATGGCTACACCTTC. The translation is CASSPGRVDGYTF.